Sequencing of this T cell receptor beta chain was carried out in a study of cytomegalovirus exposure and HLA in healthy donors. Points on this clone: One end of the junction is discordant with germline, which a read error may explain. The identical CDR3 is also encoded by other nucleotide sequences in the sample.

CDR1 SQVTM and CDR2 ANQGSEA come from the germline V gene. CDR3 length: 12 residues. Vbeta (60) and Jbeta (13) primers were used in the PCR. Using immunoSEQ multiplex PCR, the repertoire was profiled, and TCRdb retains in-frame clones only, with some absent. The sample has some 120,000 clones, approximately 80% seen once. The clonotype was recovered from a male donor in good health and CMV-seropositive. The gene calls are TRBV29-1 and TRBJ1-5; D may be TRBD1 (5 bases). Material: PBMCs. CDR3: CSVAGHGQPQHF. CDR3 nucleotides: TGCAGCGTGGCAGGGCACGGTCAGCCCCAGCACTTT.